Listed below are T cell receptor beta chains from one sample, sequenced in a study of cytomegalovirus exposure and HLA in healthy donors. Clones were sequenced by immunoSEQ multiplex PCR, and TCRdb holds only the in-frame ones, with some missing. The profile shows under 95,000 clones, about 76% of them singletons. Sequencing was done on a sample of PBMCs. These receptors were taken from a woman aged 40 to 55 in good health and CMV-seropositive. Both conserved end residues are part of each CDR3. A D gene is named only where the DNA matches it firmly. Size is stated for part of the rows, as once, few or many counts, or as a class when the clone is expanded.

CDR3nt | CDR3aa | abundance | j_gene | d_gene | v_gene
TGTGCCAGCAGCCGCGATTACGAGCAGTACTTC | CASSRDYEQYF | - | TRBJ2-7 | - | TRBV7-9
TGTTCCAGCAGCCCAGGTGGGACTGAAGCTTTCTTT | CSSSPGGTEAFF | - | TRBJ1-1 | - | TRBV7-9
TGTGCCAGCAGAAACCCGGGACAGCTGAACACTGAAGCTTTCTTT | CASRNPGQLNTEAFF | - | TRBJ1-1 | TRBD1 | TRBV6-1
TGTGCCAGCAGCCAAGGCGGGGGACGGAGAAATTCACCCCTCCACTTT | CASSQGGGRRNSPLHF | - | TRBJ1-6 | - | TRBV14
TGTGCCAGCAGTAGGGACAGAGGCTATGGCTACACCTTC | CASSRDRGYGYTF | - | TRBJ1-2 | TRBD1 | TRBV6-9
TGTGCCAGCAGTTCCAGCTACGAGCAGTACTTC | CASSSSYEQYF | - | TRBJ2-7 | - | TRBV27
TGTGCCAGCAGCCCCCGGACGGGGGTGGGGGGAAACATTCAGTACTTC | CASSPRTGVGGNIQYF | - | TRBJ2-4 | - | TRBV11-2
TGTGCCAGCAGCTTAGTCAGGGAGGGTGGCTACACCTTC | CASSLVREGGYTF | once | TRBJ1-2 | - | TRBV7-2
TGTGCCAGTAGCCCTCAGGGGGGTGGGGAAGCTTTCTTT | CASSPQGGGEAFF | - | TRBJ1-1 | TRBD1 | TRBV19
TGTGCCAGCAGCCCTCGGGTAGCTTCCAATGAGCAGTTCTTC | CASSPRVASNEQFF | - | TRBJ2-1 | - | TRBV7-9
TGCGCCAGCAGTCTTCAAGAGACCCAGTACTTC | CASSLQETQYF | - | TRBJ2-5 | - | TRBV5-1
TGTGCCAGCAGCCCGAGCTCCTACGAGCAGTACTTC | CASSPSSYEQYF | few | TRBJ2-7 | - | TRBV11-2
TGCGCCAGCAGCTCGGGACCGGGGGCAGATACGCAGTATTTT | CASSSGPGADTQYF | few | TRBJ2-3 | - | TRBV5-1
TGTGCCAGCAGTCGCACTATCGGGGAAGCTTTCTTT | CASSRTIGEAFF | - | TRBJ1-1 | - | TRBV27
TGCGCCAGCAGTTTCACTCCGGGACAGGGTAGAGAAAAACTGTTTTTT | CASSFTPGQGREKLFF | - | TRBJ1-4 | TRBD1 | TRBV5-1
TGTGCCAGCAGTAAAGGGGACACCTACGAGCAGTACTTC | CASSKGDTYEQYF | - | TRBJ2-7 | - | TRBV2
TGCAGCGCGGCTGCGCGTGGACAGACGAACACCGGGGAGCTGTTTTTT | CSAAARGQTNTGELFF | - | TRBJ2-2 | - | TRBV29-1
TGTGCCAGCAGGGCCTGGGCCATCTCCTACGAGCAGTACTTC | CASRAWAISYEQYF | - | TRBJ2-7 | - | TRBV28
TGTGCCAGCAGTTTATTCCTTCTGGGGGAGGAACAAGAGACCCAGTACTTC | CASSLFLLGEEQETQYF | few | TRBJ2-5 | - | TRBV28
TGTGCCAGCAGCGTAGCCGGGACAGGGGTTACAAATGAGCAGTTCTTC | CASSVAGTGVTNEQFF | - | TRBJ2-1 | TRBD1 | TRBV7-3
TGTGCCAGTAGTCACCCTGGGGCGATATCCGAGCAGTACTTC | CASSHPGAISEQYF | - | TRBJ2-7 | - | TRBV19
TGTGCCAGCAGTGCCTTAGATCAGCCCCAGCATTTT | CASSALDQPQHF | - | TRBJ1-5 | - | TRBV28
TGTGCCAGCTCAGGAGAGATAGGGAACACTGAAGCTTTCTTT | CASSGEIGNTEAFF | - | TRBJ1-1 | - | TRBV18
TGTGCCAGCAGCTTAGTTACAGCGGGACGGTGGAGCTCCTACGAGCAGTACTTC | CASSLVTAGRWSSYEQYF | - | TRBJ2-7 | TRBD2 | TRBV7-2
TGTGCCAGCAGCTCCAACTTAGGGGGATCGGGATCAGGCACCGGGGAGCTGTTTTTT | CASSSNLGGSGSGTGELFF | few | TRBJ2-2 | - | TRBV7-2
TGTGCCATCAGTGAGAAGGGGGTAGGCTTTTCCGAGCAGTACTTC | CAISEKGVGFSEQYF | - | TRBJ2-7 | - | TRBV10-3
TGCGCCAGCAGCAAAGAGATGGTGACAGGAGGGAGGGTAATAGAAGCTTTCTTT | CASSKEMVTGGRVIEAFF | - | TRBJ1-1 | - | TRBV5-1
TGTGCCAGCAGCGTAGGGAGGGGCAATTCCTACGAGCAGTACTTC | CASSVGRGNSYEQYF | - | TRBJ2-7 | - | TRBV9
TGCGCCAGCAGCTCGCTAACAGGGGTGAACACTGAAGCTTTCTTT | CASSSLTGVNTEAFF | few | TRBJ1-1 | TRBD1 | TRBV5-1
TGTGCCAGCAGCCCGATGCGGACTGAAGCTTTCTTT | CASSPMRTEAFF | - | TRBJ1-1 | - | TRBV7-2
TGTGCCAGCAGCTACAGGGGCCTTTGTTTCTTT | CASSYRGLCFF | - | TRBJ1-1 | TRBD1 | TRBV14
TGCAGCGTTGAAGATCTTGGGAGAGGGGGCAGAGTCAGAGATACGCAGTATTTT | CSVEDLGRGGRVRDTQYF | - | TRBJ2-3 | TRBD1 | TRBV29-1
TGTGCCAGCAGCAGGGACAGGATGAACACTGAAGCTTTCTTT | CASSRDRMNTEAFF | - | TRBJ1-1 | TRBD1 | TRBV28
TGTGCCAGCACCAGCCAGGGTTACGAGCAGTACTTC | CASTSQGYEQYF | few | TRBJ2-7 | - | TRBV2
TGTGCCAGCAGATCCACGGGGGGGGCCTACAATGAGCAGTTCTTC | CASRSTGGAYNEQFF | - | TRBJ2-1 | TRBD2 | TRBV2
TGTGCCAGCAGCCACCCGGGACAGGGGATCTATGGCTACACCTTC | CASSHPGQGIYGYTF | - | TRBJ1-2 | TRBD1 | TRBV4-2
TGTGCCAGCAGCTTGCTGCGGGAGAACACCGGGGAGCTGTTTTTT | CASSLLRENTGELFF | - | TRBJ2-2 | - | TRBV7-3
TGTGCCAGCAGTTACTCGCGGGGGAACTATGGCTACACCTTC | CASSYSRGNYGYTF | - | TRBJ1-2 | - | TRBV6-5
TGTGCCAGCAGCGGTCGGACAGACTATGGCTACACCTTC | CASSGRTDYGYTF | - | TRBJ1-2 | - | TRBV9
TGTGCCAGCAGTGACTCTCCTGACAGGCGAACTGAAGCTTTCTTT | CASSDSPDRRTEAFF | few | TRBJ1-1 | - | TRBV6-4
TGTGCCAGCAGTTTTCGAACGGGAGTAACGCAGTATTTT | CASSFRTGVTQYF | - | TRBJ2-3 | - | TRBV27
TGTGCCAGCAGTACAGGGGGCACTGAAGCTTTCTTT | CASSTGGTEAFF | - | TRBJ1-1 | TRBD1 | TRBV2
TGTGCCAGCAGTGGACAGGGGGCCTACGAGCAGTACTTC | CASSGQGAYEQYF | once | TRBJ2-7 | TRBD1 | TRBV11-1
TGCAGCGTTGAAGTCCCCCCCGGAGGAGCTTTCTTT | CSVEVPPGGAFF | - | TRBJ1-1 | - | TRBV29-1
TGTGCCACCAGCATCCGGTCTTTTGGGGGGAGCGTGCAGTTCTTC | CATSIRSFGGSVQFF | - | TRBJ2-1 | - | TRBV15
TGTGCCTGGAGTGTTTATCTAGGAAACACTGAAGCTTTCTTT | CAWSVYLGNTEAFF | - | TRBJ1-1 | - | TRBV30
TGTGCCAGCAGTGACCCTTCGACAGGTTTTTACGAGCAGTACTTC | CASSDPSTGFYEQYF | - | TRBJ2-7 | - | TRBV2
TGTGCCAGCAGTTTAGGACAGGGCCTCCGAGAGACCCAGTACTTC | CASSLGQGLRETQYF | - | TRBJ2-5 | TRBD1 | TRBV27
TGTGCCAGCAGCTTGTCTTTCTTCGAGGCGGGGGACACTGAAGCTTTCTTT | CASSLSFFEAGDTEAFF | - | TRBJ1-1 | - | TRBV5-5
TGTGCCAGCAGTGAGAGCTACTATGGCTACACCTTC | CASSESYYGYTF | - | TRBJ1-2 | - | TRBV6-1
TGTGCCAGCAGTGAAAGAACGGCTAGCTCCTACGAGCAGTACTTC | CASSERTASSYEQYF | - | TRBJ2-7 | - | TRBV2
TGTGCCAGCATGGTCGCGGTAGAGTACAATGAGCAGTTCTTC | CASMVAVEYNEQFF | - | TRBJ2-1 | - | TRBV6-1
TGTGCCAGCAGTTTCGAGACTCGAGGCACCGGGGAGCTGTTTTTT | CASSFETRGTGELFF | - | TRBJ2-2 | - | TRBV27
TGTGCCAGTAGTAATAGTCAGGGATCCTATGGCTACACCTTC | CASSNSQGSYGYTF | - | TRBJ1-2 | - | TRBV19
TGTGCCAGTAGTGCACCGACAGTACTGAACACTGAAGCTTTCTTT | CASSAPTVLNTEAFF | once | TRBJ1-1 | - | TRBV19